These 16 T cell receptor beta chains share one sample of origin, sequenced in a study of T cells in Graves' hyperthyroidism and ophthalmopathy. Amplified regions were TCR beta CDR3 sequences from RNA transcripts. Researchers ran a first-round RT-PCR on the TCR CDR3 using the HTBI primer set. TCRdb redid the calling of the multiplex PCR reads with MiXCR, one entry per CDR3 protein. The sample carries around 520,000 distinct CDR3 sequences, approximately 25% recorded once. The sample was blood. These TCRs come from a woman in her twenties or thirties with Graves' ophthalmopathy.

This clonotype showed up just a few times. J is TRBJ2-2 and V is TRBV15; 9 bases line up with TRBD2. V lost 3 bases, J lost 0 bases, and 2 bases stayed unmatched. This CDR3 is built from 16 residues. The germline gives CDR1 LNHNV, CDR2 YYDKDF (reference sequence). In nucleotides, the CDR3 is TGTGCCACCAGCAGGGCGGGAGGGCCGAACACCGGGGAGCTGTTTTTT. It encodes CATSRAGGPNTGELFF. Based on the CDR3 plus reference TRBV15 and TRBJ2-2, the full variable domain is DAMVIQNPRYQVTQFGKPVTLSCSQTLNHNVMYWYQQKSSQAPKLLFHYYDKDFNNEADTPDNFQSRRPNTSFCFLDIRSPGLGDTAMYLCATSRAGGPNTGELFFGEGSRLTVL.

There are a few counts of this clonotype. The J gene is TRBJ1-5, the V gene TRBV29-1, with a possible D match to TRBD1 (5 bases). Germline values: CDR1 SQVTM, CDR2 ANQGSEA. This CDR3 region has 12 residues. V was trimmed by 4 bases and J by 4 bases, leaving 8 bases between them. This CDR3 is CSVGSGNQPQHF. The CDR3 DNA follows: TGCAGCGTTGGTTCAGGGAATCAGCCCCAGCATTTT.

This clonotype was counted many times. The chain links TRBV6-4 to TRBJ2-3; TRBD2 matches at 13 bases. The junction had 6 bases not matched to a gene; V was cut back by 6 bases and J by 0 bases. Germline V gene sequence: CDR1 MRHNA, CDR2 SNTAGT. This CDR3 comprises 17 residues. The CDR3 sequence is CASRGLAGYSSTDTQYF. The CDR3 DNA reads as TGTGCCAGCAGGGGACTAGCGGGGTACTCTAGCACAGATACGCAGTATTTT.

The table lists this clonotype with many counts. The V gene is TRBV7-2, the J gene TRBJ2-7, with D perhaps TRBD1 or TRBD2 (5 bases each). The CDR3 spans 15 residues. Trimming took 2 bases from V and 0 from J, leaving 11 bases between them. Per germline, CDR1 SGHTA and CDR2 FQGNSA. DNA of the CDR3: TGTGCCAGCAGCTTATTGGGACGGACCTCCTACGAGCAGTACTTC. The encoded protein is CASSLLGRTSYEQYF.

This clonotype was seen many times. V gene TRBV11-2 combines with J gene TRBJ2-7; possibly TRBD1 or TRBD2 for D (5 bases each). The CDR3 covers 14 residues. V was clipped by 1 base and J by 2 bases, with 9 bases between them. Germline V gives CDR1 SGHAT, CDR2 FQNNGV. CDR3 in amino acids: CASSLAWDPYEQYF. The CDR3 nucleotides read TGTGCCAGCAGCTTAGCTTGGGACCCCTACGAGCAGTACTTC.

The sample holds many counts of this clonotype. The chain employs TRBV20-1 and TRBJ1-2; no definite D call. The CDR3 is 12 residues long. With 4 bases removed from V and 4 bases from J, the gap between germline ends came to 10 bases. Germline V lookup: CDR1 DFQATT, CDR2 SNEGSKA (reference sequence). The CDR3 nucleotides are TGCAGTGCTATTTCCGGGCCCTATGGCTACACCTTC. Protein: CSAISGPYGYTF.

There are many counts of this clonotype. V usage is TRBV28 and J usage is TRBJ2-5; D ambiguous. The CDR3 has 13 residues. V gave up 2 bases and J gave up 2 bases, with 6 bases separating them. Germline CDR1 and CDR2: MDHEN and SYDVKM. CDR3 nucleotides: TGTGCCAGCAGTTTACCCCAGCAAGAGACCCAGTACTTC. It is translated as CASSLPQQETQYF.

This clonotype showed up many times. This chain uses TRBV28 with TRBJ1-2; D perhaps matches TRBD1 (5 bases). Germline values: CDR1 MDHEN, CDR2 SYDVKM. The CDR3 length is 15 residues. V gave up 7 bases and J gave up 4 bases, with 19 bases separating them. CDR3: CASTRSVQGSYGYTF. The CDR3 DNA reads as TGTGCCAGCACCCGGTCGGTTCAGGGCAGCTATGGCTACACCTTC.

This clonotype was detected many times. This sequence joins TRBV6-4 and TRBJ1-1; 9 bases match TRBD1. Germline V gene lookup returns CDR1 MRHNA and CDR2 SNTAGT. V was pared by 10 bases and J by 4 bases, with 25 bases of the junction left unmatched. This CDR3 region has 19 residues. The DNA of the CDR3 is TGTGCCACCAGGCGGGACAGGGTCCTAGGGGGGCCCAGAGGCACTGAAGCTTTCTTT. Protein: CATRRDRVLGGPRGTEAFF.

The sample holds a few counts of this clonotype. The chain combines TRBV5-1 with TRBJ1-2, with D maybe TRBD1 (5 bases). V lost 4 bases to trimming and J lost 2 bases, with 15 bases between them. The CDR3 is 15 amino acids. Per the germline V gene, CDR1 is SGHRS and CDR2 is YFSETQ. Here the CDR3 DNA reads TGCGCCAGCAGCCGGCGGGGGGAACCAAACTATGGCTACACCTTC. Translation: CASSRRGEPNYGYTF.

This clonotype was seen many times. Here the CDR3 DNA reads TGTGCCAGCAGCCCCTGGGACAGGAAAAACATTCAGTACTTC. This codes for CASSPWDRKNIQYF. The rearrangement uses TRBV13 and TRBJ2-4; TRBD1 matches 8 bases. Losses at the gene ends were 5 bases for V and 4 bases for J; bases not matched to a gene: 4. Looked up from germline, CDR1 is PRHDT and CDR2 is FYEKMQ (reference sequence). The CDR3 length is 14 residues. The full variable domain, its missing parts supplied by reference TRBV13 and TRBJ2-4, is AAGVIQSPRHLIKEKRETATLKCYPIPRHDTVYWYQQGPGQDPQFLISFYEKMQSDKGSIPDRFSAQQFSDYHSELNMSSLELGDSALYFCASSPWDRKNIQYFGAGTRLSVL.

Ten or more counts support this clonotype. This chain uses TRBV7-2 with TRBJ2-5; D is possibly TRBD2 (6 bases). From germline, CDR1 is SGHTA and CDR2 FQGNSA. The CDR3 spans 17 residues. Trimming pared 1 base from V and 4 bases from J, leaving 19 bases between. For the CDR3, the DNA is TGTGCCAGCAGCTTAGGCTGGGAGGCGGTGAGGGGAGAGACCCAGTACTTC. It encodes CASSLGWEAVRGETQYF. The whole variable domain, filled in from reference TRBV7-2 and TRBJ2-5, reads GAGVSQSPSNKVTEKGKDVELRCDPISGHTALYWYRQSLGQGLEFLIYFQGNSAPDKSGLPSDRFSAERTGGSVSTLTIQRTQQEDSAVYLCASSLGWEAVRGETQYFGPGTRLLVL.

This clonotype was seen repeatedly, ten times or more. The DNA of the CDR3 is TGTGCCAGCAGCTTTGAGCGGGGGGTCTACGAGCAGTACTTC. It codes for CASSFERGVYEQYF. This chain joins TRBV7-2 and TRBJ2-7, with 9 bases fitting TRBD2. Germline CDR1 and CDR2: SGHTA and FQGNSA. This CDR3 region has 14 residues. The trim removed 3 bases at V and 3 bases at J, leaving 3 bases unmatched.

This clonotype has a count of ten or more. This chain uses TRBV11-2 with TRBJ1-1, with D possibly TRBD1 on 5 matching bases. V was clipped by 1 base and J by 3 bases, with 9 bases between them. The CDR3 covers 14 residues. The germline V gene has CDR1 SGHAT and CDR2 FQNNGV. The CDR3 coding sequence is TGTGCCAGCAGCTTAGTGACAGCGGACACTGAAGCTTTCTTT. Protein product: CASSLVTADTEAFF.

This clonotype was detected only a few times. V is TRBV7-8 and J is TRBJ1-5; tentatively, D is TRBD1 (6 bases). V was cut by 5 bases and J by 5 bases, with 19 bases left in between. The CDR3 runs to 16 residues. Germline V lookup: CDR1 SGHVS, CDR2 FQNEAQ. The CDR3 DNA follows: TGTGCCAGCAGCAGACACAGGGACGGGATCCATCAGCCCCAGCATTTT. Encoded protein: CASSRHRDGIHQPQHF. The whole variable domain, filled in from reference TRBV7-8 and TRBJ1-5, reads GAGVSQSPRYKVAKRGQDVALRCDPISGHVSLFWYQQALGQGPEFLTYFQNEAQLDKSGLPSDRFFAERPEGSVSTLKIQRTQQEDSAVYLCASSRHRDGIHQPQHFGDGTRLSIL.

The chain recombines TRBV20-1 with TRBJ1-2; TRBD1 might be the D (5 bases). Germline CDR1 is DFQATT and CDR2 is SNEGSKA (reference sequence). V lost 3 bases to trimming and J lost 8 bases, with 19 bases between them. There are 14 residues in the CDR3. CDR3 region: CSAREQGGVWGYTF. In DNA, the CDR3 is TGCAGTGCTAGGGAGCAGGGAGGAGTATGGGGCTACACCTTC.